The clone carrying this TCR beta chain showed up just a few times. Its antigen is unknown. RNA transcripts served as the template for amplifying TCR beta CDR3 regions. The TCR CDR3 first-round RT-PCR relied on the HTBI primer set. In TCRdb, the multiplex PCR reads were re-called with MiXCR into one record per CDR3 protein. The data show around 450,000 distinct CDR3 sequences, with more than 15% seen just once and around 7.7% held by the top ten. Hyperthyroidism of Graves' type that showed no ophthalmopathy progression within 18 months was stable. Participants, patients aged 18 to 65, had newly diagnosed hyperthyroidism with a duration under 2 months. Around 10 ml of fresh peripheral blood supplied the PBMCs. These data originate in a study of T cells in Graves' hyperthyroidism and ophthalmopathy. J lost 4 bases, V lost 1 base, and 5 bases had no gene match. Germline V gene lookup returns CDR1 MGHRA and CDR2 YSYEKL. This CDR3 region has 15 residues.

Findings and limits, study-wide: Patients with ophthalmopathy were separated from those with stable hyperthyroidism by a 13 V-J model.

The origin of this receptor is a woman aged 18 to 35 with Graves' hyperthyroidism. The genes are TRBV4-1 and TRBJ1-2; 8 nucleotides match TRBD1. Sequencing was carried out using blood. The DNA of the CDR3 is TGCGCCAGCAGCCAAGCTGGACAGGGCGGCTATGGCTACACCTTC. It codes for CASSQAGQGGYGYTF.